Shown below are 15 T cell receptor beta chains from a single sample sequenced in a study of cytomegalovirus exposure and HLA in healthy donors. PCR employed 60 Vbeta and 13 Jbeta primers. Profiling relied on immunoSEQ multiplex PCR, and the TCRdb table lists in-frame clones only, not all of them. Of tens of thousands of clones listed, 60% to 80% are singletons. Material: PBMCs. The receptors derive from a woman aged 40 to 50 in good health and CMV-seropositive.

The V and J genes are TRBV29-1 and TRBJ2-1; TRBD2 matches at 10 bases. The ends lost 8 bases at V and 5 bases at J; junction bases unmatched: 6. There are 13 residues in the CDR3. Germline lookup yields CDR1 SQVTM and CDR2 ANQGSEA. Here the CDR3 DNA reads TGCAGCAGTCTTAGCGGGGGGAACAATGAGCAGTTCTTC. It encodes CSSLSGGNNEQFF.

This chain uses TRBV7-9 with TRBJ1-2; D gene unclear. Trimming removed 0 bases at V and 6 bases at J, with 8 bases between. Germline CDR1 is SEHNR and CDR2 is FQNEAQ (reference sequence). The CDR3 covers 13 residues. CDR3 loop: CASSLAERDGYTF. The CDR3 nucleotides are TGTGCCAGCAGCTTAGCGGAGAGGGATGGCTACACCTTC.

V gene TRBV7-9 combines with J gene TRBJ1-1; D call uncertain. CDR3 length: 14 residues. Per germline, CDR1 SEHNR and CDR2 FQNEAQ (reference sequence). The V end was cut by 3 bases, the J end by 8 bases, with 16 bases between. CDR3 protein: CASSFPGINSEAFF. The CDR3, as DNA: TGTGCCAGCAGCTTCCCAGGAATAAACAGCGAAGCTTTCTTT.

The chain links TRBV4-1 to TRBJ2-7; D is unclear. The germline gives CDR1 MGHRA, CDR2 YSYEKL. V gave up 1 base and J gave up 3 bases, with 10 bases separating them. The CDR3 covers 14 residues. CDR3 region: CASSQVLQIYEQYF. CDR3 coding DNA: TGCGCCAGCAGCCAAGTCTTACAGATCTACGAGCAGTACTTC.

The gene calls are TRBV29-1 and TRBJ2-5; 8 bases line up with TRBD1. With the DNA end fitting TRBJ2-7 better, the J assignment may be wrong. The CDR3 has 14 residues. CDR1 and CDR2 from the germline V gene are SQVTM and ANQGSEA. The CDR3 sequence is CSVDRGTGAYEQYF. The DNA of the CDR3 is TGCAGCGTTGACCGCGGGACAGGAGCCTACGAGCAGTACTTC.

The V gene is TRBV6-5, the J gene TRBJ1-5; the match to TRBD1 covers 8 bases. The CDR3 consists of 14 residues. V lost 6 bases and J lost 4; bases outside the gene matches: 5. Germline V gene sequence: CDR1 MNHEY, CDR2 SVGAGI. The DNA of the CDR3 is TGTGCCAGCAGAAGGACAGGGAGGAATCAGCCCCAGCATTTT. It specifies CASRRTGRNQPQHF.

The chain combines TRBV2 with TRBJ2-2; perhaps TRBD1 as D (6 bases). CDR1 and CDR2 (germline): SNHLY, FYNNEI. With 8 bases removed from V and 0 bases from J, the gap between germline ends came to 16 bases. This CDR3 spans 16 amino acids. CDR3 amino acids: CASGSGVASNTGELFF. The CDR3 DNA is TGTGCCAGCGGCTCAGGGGTGGCCTCGAACACCGGGGAGCTGTTTTTT.

V usage is TRBV9 and J usage is TRBJ1-2; D uncertain. Deletions cut 3 bases from V and 4 bases from J, with 10 bases between. Germline V gene data show CDR1 as SGDLS and CDR2 as YYNGEE. This CDR3 region has 13 residues. CDR3 nucleotide sequence: TGTGCCAGCAGCGGAGGAGGGCTCTATGGCTACACCTTC. Residues: CASSGGGLYGYTF.

The V call is TRBV7-2, the J call TRBJ2-1; the match to TRBD2 covers 9 bases. This CDR3 region has 16 residues. Germline CDR1 SGHTA, CDR2 FQGNSA. J gave up 5 bases and V 1 base, and 6 bases lay outside the gene matches. The CDR3 here is CASSLGPGLAHNEQFF. CDR3 DNA: TGTGCCAGCAGCTTAGGGCCGGGACTAGCTCACAATGAGCAGTTCTTC.

This chain links TRBV9 with TRBJ2-1; possible D gene TRBD2, 6 bases. This CDR3 is 14 amino acids long. Germline V lookup: CDR1 SGDLS, CDR2 YYNGEE. V dropped 3 bases and J dropped 4 bases, with 11 bases sitting between them. The CDR3 bases are TGTGCCAGCAGCGGTCGGGGGATGTACAATGAGCAGTTCTTC. The encoded protein is CASSGRGMYNEQFF.

This chain uses TRBV7-9 with TRBJ2-3; TRBD2 might be the D (6 bases). Deletions cut 1 base from V and 0 bases from J, with 8 bases between. CDR1 SEHNR and CDR2 FQNEAQ come from the germline V gene (reference sequence). The CDR3 covers 15 residues. CDR3 residues: CASSLVAGSTDTQYF. The CDR3 DNA reads as TGTGCCAGCAGCTTAGTTGCGGGGAGCACAGATACGCAGTATTTT.

V and J are TRBV6-4 and TRBJ1-6, with D uncertain. V was clipped by 2 bases and J by 7 bases, with 3 bases between them. The CDR3 spans 12 residues. Germline V gene sequence: CDR1 MRHNA, CDR2 SNTAGT. The CDR3 loop is CASSDLNSPLHF. The CDR3 bases are TGTGCCAGCAGTGACCTGAATTCACCCCTCCACTTT.

In this sample, this clone turned up many times. The CDR3 nucleotides are TGTGCCAGCAGCCCCTGGGACAGGCCCTACACTGAAGCTTTCTTT. It specifies CASSPWDRPYTEAFF. The J gene is TRBJ1-1, the V gene TRBV11-3; 8 bases fit TRBD1. The CDR3 is 15 residues long. The germline V gene encodes CDR1 SGHNT and CDR2 YENEEA. V shed 5 bases and J 3 bases; nucleotides not matched to a gene: 8. The complete variable domain, with remaining parts taken from reference TRBV11-3 and TRBJ1-1, reads EAGVVQSPRYKIIEKKQPVAFWCNPISGHNTLYWYLQNLGQGPELLIRYENEEAVDDSQLPKDRFSAERLKGVDSTLKIQPAELGDSAVYLCASSPWDRPYTEAFFGQGTRLTVV.

V gene TRBV5-1 combines with J gene TRBJ1-2; 7 positions match TRBD1. The CDR3 has 16 residues. Germline V gene sequence: CDR1 SGHRS, CDR2 YFSETQ. V lost 3 bases to trimming and J lost 7 bases; unmatched junction nucleotides: 15. CDR3 loop: CASSSGTALPPFGYTF. As DNA, the CDR3 is TGCGCCAGCAGCTCCGGGACAGCACTACCCCCTTTTGGCTACACCTTC.

This chain links TRBV4-2 with TRBJ2-3, with D possibly being TRBD2 (5 bases). Germline V gene data show CDR1 as LGHNA and CDR2 as YNFKEQ. Trimming took 8 bases from V and 6 from J, leaving 12 bases between them. This CDR3 region has 12 residues. As DNA, the CDR3 is TGTGCCAGCCTCGCATCGGGGGATACGCAGTATTTT. Translated: CASLASGDTQYF.